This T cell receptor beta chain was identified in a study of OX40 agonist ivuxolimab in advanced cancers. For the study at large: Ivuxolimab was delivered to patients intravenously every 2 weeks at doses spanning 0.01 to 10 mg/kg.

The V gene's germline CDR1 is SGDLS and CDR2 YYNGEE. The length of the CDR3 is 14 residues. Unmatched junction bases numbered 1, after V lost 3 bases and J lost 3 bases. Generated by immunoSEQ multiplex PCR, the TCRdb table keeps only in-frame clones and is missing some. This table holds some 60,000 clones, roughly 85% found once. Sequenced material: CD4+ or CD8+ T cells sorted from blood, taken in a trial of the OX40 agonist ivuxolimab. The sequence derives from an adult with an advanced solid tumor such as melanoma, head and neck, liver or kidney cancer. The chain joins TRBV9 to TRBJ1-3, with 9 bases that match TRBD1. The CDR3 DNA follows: TGTGCCAGCAGCGGGGACAGGGATGGAAACACCATATATTTT. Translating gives CASSGDRDGNTIYF.